These 22 T cell receptor beta chains were all obtained from the same sample, sequenced in a study of blood T cell repertoires in COVID-19. Profiled with immunoSEQ multiplex PCR; TCRdb holds only in-frame clones, not every one. The sample records approximately 150,000 clones, roughly 89% being singletons. Input material: peripheral blood. The receptors originated from a woman between 50 and 59 years old with acute or convalescent COVID-19.

The chain uses TRBV7-2 and TRBJ2-7, with 11 bases matching TRBD2. J was trimmed by 6 bases and V by 6 bases; bases with no gene match: 7. Germline V gene sequence: CDR1 SGHTA, CDR2 FQGNSA. This CDR3 spans 14 amino acids. The CDR3 reads CASSWPGTSGEQYF. The CDR3 DNA is TGTGCCAGCAGTTGGCCCGGGACTAGCGGCGAGCAGTACTTC.

The V gene is TRBV19, the J gene TRBJ1-4; 9 bases are a match to TRBD1. V lost 8 bases and J lost 8; bases outside the gene matches: 6. This CDR3 comprises 13 residues. Germline loops: CDR1 LNHDA, CDR2 SQIVND (reference sequence). CDR3 coding DNA: TGTGCCAGTTTACAGGGGGCGGAGGAAAAACTGTTTTTT. Translated, it gives CASLQGAEEKLFF.

The chain has TRBV7-9 and TRBJ1-2, with a weak D call TRBD1 (6 bases). The CDR3 loop spans 14 amino acids. Between the trimmed V and J ends, which lost 3 bases and 10 bases, there was a span of 18 bases. Per the germline V gene, CDR1 is SEHNR and CDR2 is FQNEAQ (reference sequence). For the CDR3, the DNA is TGTGCCAGCAGCTTCGACAGGCGCTATGGCTACTACACCTTC. This sequence encodes CASSFDRRYGYYTF.

The chain links TRBV7-9 to TRBJ2-7; 9 bases match TRBD1. The CDR3 totals 12 residues. In germline, CDR1 is SEHNR, CDR2 FQNEAQ (reference sequence). J lost 6 bases, V lost 4 bases, and 1 base had no gene match. CDR3 in DNA: TGTGCCAGCAGCTCGGACAGGGGCGAGCAGTACTTC. Translation gives CASSSDRGEQYF.

The CDR3 coding sequence is TGTGCCAGCAGTTACGACAGGGGTTATTACACTGAAGCTTTCTTT. Its translation: CASSYDRGYYTEAFF. The J gene is TRBJ1-1, the V gene TRBV6-5; 8 nucleotides agree with TRBD1. CDR1 is MNHEY, CDR2 SVGAGI, per germline. CDR3 size: 15 residues. V trimming: 2 bases; J trimming: 3 bases; junction bases outside the gene matches: 5.

The chain is built from TRBV6-4 and TRBJ2-6, with a possible D match to TRBD2 (5 bases). Deletions cut 2 bases from V and 0 bases from J, with 14 bases between. The CDR3 extends over 18 amino acids. Germline V gene lookup returns CDR1 MRHNA and CDR2 SNTAGT. The CDR3 sequence is CASSDEGLSLSGANVLTF. The CDR3 DNA reads TGTGCCAGCAGTGACGAGGGTTTAAGTCTCTCTGGGGCCAACGTCCTGACTTTC.

This clone was counted between two and nine times. The V and J genes are TRBV3-1 (or the pseudogene TRBV3-2) and TRBJ1-5, with a weak D call TRBD1 (6 bases). This CDR3 region has 13 residues. CDR1 LGHDT and CDR2 YNNKEL come from the germline V gene (reference sequence). Trimming pared 5 bases from V and 7 bases from J, leaving 12 bases between. Written as DNA, the CDR3 is TGTGCCAGCAGCTTGACAGGTGACCAGCCCCAGCATTTT. It encodes CASSLTGDQPQHF.

The chain employs TRBV7-6 and TRBJ2-2; 8 bases align to TRBD1. This CDR3 spans 17 amino acids. With V trimmed by 5 bases and J by 2 bases, 10 bases remained unmatched. The germline gives CDR1 SGHVS, CDR2 FNYEAQ. CDR3 residues: CASSPIRAGGNTGELFF. CDR3 bases: TGTGCCAGCAGCCCCATAAGGGCAGGGGGCAACACCGGGGAGCTGTTTTTT. Full variable domain (missing parts from reference TRBV7-6 and TRBJ2-2): GAGVSQSPRYKVTKRGQDVALRCDPISGHVSLYWYRQALGQGPEFLTYFNYEAQQDKSGLPNDRFSAERPEGSISTLTIQRTEQRDSAMYRCASSPIRAGGNTGELFFGEGSRLTVL.

The rearrangement links TRBV12-2 to TRBJ2-3; TRBD2, the table's D call, was not compared with the DNA. TRBV12-2 is a known pseudogene. The CDR3 spans 21 residues. CDR3 sequence: CASRLALVGLAELSSTDTQYF. The CDR3 DNA reads as TGTGCAAGTCGCTTAGCGCTAGTAGGCCTAGCGGAACTCTCTAGCACAGATACGCAGTATTTT.

This clone was recorded a few times. The chain is built from TRBV2 and TRBJ2-7, with 9 bases aligning to TRBD1. The CDR3 totals 15 residues. Germline values: CDR1 SNHLY, CDR2 FYNNEI. V lost 5 bases, J lost 4 bases, and 9 bases stayed unmatched. The CDR3 nucleotides read TGTGCCAGCAGTCAACCGGGACAGGGACTATACGAGCAGTACTTC. It encodes CASSQPGQGLYEQYF.

Comments on this clone: Other DNA sequences in the sample encode the same CDR3. V gene TRBV19 combines with J gene TRBJ2-7; possibly TRBD1 for D (6 bases). Germline V gene sequence: CDR1 LNHDA, CDR2 SQIVND (reference sequence). Trimming took off 5 bases at V and 0 bases at J, with 8 bases between the two ends. The CDR3 is 13 amino acids. The CDR3 DNA reads as TGTGCCAGTAGTTTGGACAGCTCCTACGAGCAGTACTTC. It is translated as CASSLDSSYEQYF.

This clone has a handful of counts. The chain links TRBV10-1 to TRBJ1-1; D remains ambiguous. The CDR3 sequence is 13 residues long. Germline V gene data show CDR1 as WNHNN and CDR2 as SYGVQD (reference sequence). V was trimmed by 5 bases and J by 0 bases, leaving 7 bases between them. CDR3 amino acids: CASSLYLNTEAFF. The CDR3 bases are TGCGCCAGCAGTCTCTACTTGAACACTGAAGCTTTCTTT.

This chain links TRBV2 with TRBJ1-4, with TRBD1 matching 9 bases. Germline loops: CDR1 SNHLY, CDR2 FYNNEI. V trimming: 6 bases; J trimming: 6 bases; junction bases outside the gene matches: 5. This CDR3 has 14 residues. The CDR3 loop is CASRNRGLDEKLFF. In DNA form, the CDR3 reads TGTGCCAGCAGAAACAGGGGGCTTGATGAAAAACTGTTTTTT.

The J gene is TRBJ2-1, the V gene TRBV11-2; 11 positions match TRBD2. The CDR3 has 16 residues. Unmatched junction bases numbered 8, after V lost 5 bases and J lost 5 bases. Germline CDR1 reads SGHAT; CDR2 reads FQNNGV. This CDR3 reads CASSRYLSGGDNEQFF. The CDR3, as DNA: TGTGCCAGCAGCCGATACCTTAGCGGGGGGGACAATGAGCAGTTCTTC.

With respect to this clone: Other nucleotide sequences from this sample produce the same CDR3. This rearrangement joins TRBV9 to TRBJ2-1; D is possibly TRBD1 (5 bases). CDR3 length equals 14 residues. In germline, CDR1 is SGDLS, CDR2 YYNGEE. Trimming removed 0 bases at V and 1 base at J, with 5 bases between. CDR3 in DNA: TGTGCCAGCAGCGTAGGACAGTCCTACAATGAGCAGTTCTTC. Residues: CASSVGQSYNEQFF. The complete variable domain, with remaining parts taken from reference TRBV9 and TRBJ2-1, reads DSGVTQTPKHLITATGQRVTLRCSPRSGDLSVYWYQQSLDQGLQFLIQYYNGEERAKGNILERFSAQQFPDLHSELNLSSLELGDSALYFCASSVGQSYNEQFFGPGTRLTVL.

The V call is TRBV9, the J call TRBJ2-1, with 8 bases matching TRBD2. Trimming removed 0 bases from V and 8 bases from J; junction bases left unmatched: 4. The CDR3 is 14 residues long. Looked up from germline, CDR1 is SGDLS and CDR2 is YYNGEE. CDR3 nucleotides: TGTGCCAGCAGCGTAGGACCAGCGGGGGATGAGCAGTTCTTC. This encodes CASSVGPAGDEQFF.

This rearrangement joins TRBV5-1 to TRBJ2-1, with 7 bases identical to TRBD2. Germline loops: CDR1 SGHRS, CDR2 YFSETQ. The CDR3 is 13 residues long. V lost 1 base and J lost 9; bases outside the gene matches: 4. The CDR3 coding sequence is TGCGCCAGCAGCTTGCAGCGGGAACGTGAGCAGTTCTTC. Protein sequence: CASSLQREREQFF.

The chain combines TRBV7-9 with TRBJ1-1; tentative D call: TRBD1 (6 bases). Germline V lookup: CDR1 SEHNR, CDR2 FQNEAQ (reference sequence). The CDR3 loop spans 13 amino acids. V was trimmed by 1 base and J by 4 bases, leaving 7 bases between them. The DNA for the CDR3 is TGTGCCAGCAGCTTAGGGGGGCTCACTGAAGCTTTCTTT. Residues: CASSLGGLTEAFF.

The chain links TRBV11-2 to TRBJ2-2, with D perhaps matching TRBD1 (6 bases). This CDR3 has 16 amino acids. V was shortened by 1 base and J by 0 bases, with 9 bases between the two germline ends. Germline-derived CDR1 and CDR2 are SGHAT and FQNNGV. CDR3 residues: CASSLVEGANTGELFF. As DNA, the CDR3 is TGTGCCAGCAGCTTAGTAGAGGGGGCGAACACCGGGGAGCTGTTTTTT.

This chain uses TRBV4-2 with TRBJ1-2; D gene unclear. The ends were cut back, 1 base at V and 4 bases at J, with 7 bases in the middle. The CDR3 has 13 residues. Germline V gene lookup returns CDR1 LGHNA and CDR2 YNFKEQ. CDR3 DNA sequence: TGTGCCAGCAGCCAAGGAGGCCTCTATGGCTACACCTTC. It yields the protein CASSQGGLYGYTF.

V is TRBV27 and J is TRBJ2-2; D may be TRBD1 (5 bases). The V gene's germline CDR1 is MNHEY and CDR2 SMNVEV (reference sequence). V lost 3 bases to trimming and J lost 6 bases, with 14 bases between them. The CDR3 loop spans 15 amino acids. The DNA of the CDR3 is TGTGCCAGCAGTTTGAAGGCAGGGTGGGCCGGGGAGCTGTTTTTT. This gives the protein CASSLKAGWAGELFF.

The gene calls are TRBV9 and TRBJ2-1; 10 bases agree with TRBD2. The V and J ends lost 7 bases and 0 bases, in that order; junction bases with no gene match: 4. The CDR3 is 15 amino acids. Germline CDR1 and CDR2: SGDLS and YYNGEE. The CDR3 bases are TGTGCCAGCTCAAGCGGGAGGGCCTCCTACAATGAGCAGTTCTTC. Its translation: CASSSGRASYNEQFF.